The 26 T cell receptor beta chains in this list originate from one sample, sequenced in a study of metastatic and nonmetastatic thyroid tumors. Until they underwent thyroid surgery, no patient had received any treatment. TCRdb re-processed the PCR reads through MiXCR. This sample carries about 30,000 clones, more than 20% of them seen once, and the ten largest clones take about 2.5%. The sequenced sample consisted of blood. These receptors all stem from a female donor with papillary thyroid cancer or a benign thyroid nodule (not recorded which). Some clones in this sample may be carry-over from other donors' samples.

The rearrangement joins TRBV14 to TRBJ2-7; 8 bases match TRBD1. V lost 1 base, J lost 6 bases, and 8 bases stayed unmatched. The CDR3 has 15 residues. Germline values: CDR1 SGHDN, CDR2 FVKESK. CDR3: CASSQGQGARGEQYF. DNA of the CDR3: TGTGCCAGCAGCCAAGGGCAGGGGGCGCGCGGCGAGCAGTACTTC.

V gene TRBV6-5 combines with J gene TRBJ2-2; no firm D call. This CDR3 has 15 amino acids. In germline, CDR1 is MNHEY, CDR2 SVGAGI. Trimming stripped 1 base from V and 9 bases from J, with 15 bases between. CDR3 sequence reads: CASSYYPHRTWELFF. DNA for the CDR3: TGTGCCAGCAGTTACTACCCACACCGTACCTGGGAGCTGTTTTTT.

This clone was recorded at least ten times. The CDR3, as DNA: TGTGCCAGCAGTCTCTCTAGCAATCGGAATGAGCAGTTCTTC. Protein: CASSLSSNRNEQFF. The chain couples TRBV5-4 to TRBJ2-1; TRBD2 is a possible D gene (5 bases). Deletions cut 5 bases from V and 7 bases from J, with 16 bases between. Germline V gene data show CDR1 as SGHNT and CDR2 as YYREEE (reference sequence). The CDR3 runs 14 residues.

This clone showed up many times. V is TRBV6-2 or TRBV6-3 and J is TRBJ2-3; no firm D call. This CDR3 spans 11 amino acids. Looked up from germline, CDR1 is MNHEY and CDR2 is SVGEGT. Deletions cut 0 bases from V and 6 bases from J, with 1 base between. CDR3 region: CASSYSDTQYF. DNA of the CDR3: TGTGCCAGCAGTTACTCGGATACGCAGTATTTT.

This clone was counted ten times or more. The gene calls are TRBV20-1 and TRBJ2-7, with a weak D call TRBD2 (6 bases). The V end was cut by 6 bases, the J end by 3 bases, with 9 bases between. CDR1 DFQATT and CDR2 SNEGSKA come from the germline V gene (reference sequence). This CDR3 has 11 amino acids. In DNA form, the CDR3 reads TGCAGTGCCGTGGACTACTACGAGCAGTACTTC. It codes for CSAVDYYEQYF.

In its sample, this clone is medium-sized. The chain links TRBV28 to TRBJ2-7; 8 nucleotides agree with TRBD2. CDR1 is MDHEN and CDR2 is SYDVKM in the germline V gene. The V gene end was trimmed by 4 bases and the J gene end by 3 bases; junction bases not matched to a gene: 14. The length of the CDR3 is 17 residues. CDR3 amino acids: CASSSILGTSSYYEQYF. The CDR3 DNA sequence: TGTGCCAGCAGTTCCATACTTGGGACTAGTAGTTACTACGAGCAGTACTTC.

This clone has at least ten counts. This sequence joins TRBV20-1 and TRBJ2-7, with TRBD1 matching over 8 bases. Trimming removed 7 bases from V and 5 bases from J; junction bases left unmatched: 7. The CDR3 is 12 amino acids. Germline-derived CDR1 and CDR2 are DFQATT and SNEGSKA (reference sequence). This CDR3 reads CSVETGAHEQYF. The CDR3 region has the DNA TGCAGTGTAGAGACAGGGGCTCACGAGCAGTACTTC.

This clone was counted ten times or more. The V call is TRBV5-4, the J call TRBJ2-7; tentatively, D is TRBD1 (6 bases). The V end lost 0 bases, the J end lost 4 bases, and 20 bases lay between the germline ends. The CDR3 covers 17 residues. Germline CDR1 SGHNT, CDR2 YYREEE (reference sequence). As DNA, the CDR3 is TGTGCCAGCAGCTTGGAACCCTGTCCGGGACACAAGTACGAGCAGTACTTC. Translated: CASSLEPCPGHKYEQYF.

This clone was seen just once. A read error may account for a junction end that differs from germline. The rearrangement uses TRBV5-1 and TRBJ2-1, with D possibly being TRBD2 (5 bases). The germline CDR1 and CDR2 sequences are SGHRS and YFSETQ. The CDR3 runs to 15 residues. As DNA, the CDR3 is TGCGCCAACAGCTTGGTCCGCGGGTCCTACAATGAGCAGGTCTTC. Its translation: CANSLVRGSYNEQVF.

This clone has a handful of counts. This chain uses TRBV28 with TRBJ1-6; 7 bases agree with TRBD1. The J segment lost 7 bases and the V segment lost 5 bases, leaving 2 bases of the junction unmatched. Germline V gene lookup returns CDR1 MDHEN and CDR2 SYDVKM. The CDR3 sequence is 13 residues long. DNA of the CDR3: TGTGCCAGCAGTCTGACAGGGAATTCACCCCTCCACTTT. It codes for CASSLTGNSPLHF.

This clone has ten or more counts. One end of the junction varies from germline; a read error may be responsible. The CDR3 loop reads CASGLSLEQYF. The DNA for the CDR3 is TGTGCCAGCGGCTTATCCCTCGAGCAGTACTTC. The chain uses TRBV7-8 and TRBJ2-7, with D unresolved. This CDR3 is built from 11 residues. The germline CDR1 and CDR2 sequences are SGHVS and FQNEAQ.

In its sample, this clone was seen many times. The chain recombines TRBV7-2 with TRBJ2-1, with 12 bases identical to TRBD2. J lost 9 bases, V lost 7 bases, and 7 bases had no gene match. CDR1 is SGHTA and CDR2 is FQGNSA in the germline V gene. The CDR3 sequence is 14 residues long. The CDR3, as DNA: TGTGCCAGCATCCAAGCTAGCGGGAGGGCTGAGCAGTTCTTC. As protein: CASIQASGRAEQFF.

About this clone itself: A much larger clone differs from this one at a single base, so this may be a read error. This chain uses TRBV20-1 with TRBJ1-2; D is ambiguous. The CDR3 consists of 13 residues. Germline values: CDR1 DFQATT, CDR2 SNEGSKA (reference sequence). Trimming took off 2 bases at V and 4 bases at J, with 11 bases between the two ends. The CDR3 reads CSARQVDSYGYTF. The DNA for the CDR3 is TGCAGTGCTAGACAGGTGGATAGCTATGGCTACACCTTC.

At least ten counts were recorded for this clone. The chain carries TRBV3-1 and TRBJ2-1; D not certain. The CDR3 is 15 residues long. The germline gives CDR1 LGHDT, CDR2 YNNKEL (reference sequence). V gave up 1 base and J gave up 3 bases, with 10 bases separating them. The CDR3 nucleotides read TGTGCCAGCAGCCAAGGCGGATCGCTCTACAATGAGCAGTTCTTC. Amino acid sequence: CASSQGGSLYNEQFF.

This clone was counted at least ten times. V usage is TRBV7-9 and J usage is TRBJ2-2, with D possibly matching TRBD1 (6 bases). This CDR3 spans 14 amino acids. Germline V gene lookup returns CDR1 SEHNR and CDR2 FQNEAQ (reference sequence). Trimming stripped 7 bases from V and 0 bases from J, with 9 bases between. DNA for the CDR3: TGTGCCAGCAAAGGACAGCCGAACACCGGGGAGCTGTTTTTT. As protein: CASKGQPNTGELFF.

Many counts were recorded for this clone. A much more abundant neighbour one base away suggests this may be a read error. The chain uses TRBV28 and TRBJ1-1; D not certain. Per the germline V gene, CDR1 is MDHEN and CDR2 is SYDVKM. The CDR3 loop spans 14 amino acids. This chain's CDR3 is CASSLFPMNTEASF. DNA for the CDR3: TGTGCCAGCAGTTTATTCCCCATGAACACTGAAGCTTCCTTT.

This clone has ten or more counts. This may come from a read error, since a much larger clone is one base off. Different DNA sequences within this sample yield the same CDR3. This chain joins TRBV6-1 and TRBJ1-1, with D unclear. CDR1 MNHNS and CDR2 SASEGT come from the germline V gene. This CDR3 has 13 residues. The CDR3 DNA reads TGTGCCAGCAGTCACACCTTGGGTACTGAGGCTTTCTTT. It yields the protein CASSHTLGTEAFF.

A note on this clone: The identical CDR3 is also encoded by other nucleotide sequences in the sample. The J gene is TRBJ1-5, the V gene TRBV20-1; D gene unclear. This CDR3 contains 17 residues. The V gene's germline CDR1 is DFQATT and CDR2 SNEGSKA (reference sequence). Trimming stripped 3 bases from V and 3 bases from J, with 21 bases between. The chain's CDR3 is CSAREGQRGTANQPQHF. DNA for the CDR3: TGCAGTGCTAGGGAGGGTCAGAGAGGTACCGCCAATCAGCCCCAGCATTTT.

This clone was observed many times. This sample also contains other DNA sequences that code for the same CDR3. This sequence joins TRBV6-1 and TRBJ2-1, with 9 nucleotides matching TRBD2. The CDR3 contains 15 residues. V was clipped by 6 bases and J by 6 bases; unmatched bases: 9. Germline CDR1 reads MNHNS; CDR2 reads SASEGT. The CDR3 region has the DNA TGTGCCAGCAGGACAGGGACTAGCCAATTCAATGAGCAGTTCTTC. Residues: CASRTGTSQFNEQFF.

This clone is medium-sized by share. This chain joins TRBV6-1 and TRBJ2-2, with D possibly being TRBD2 (5 bases). Per the germline V gene, CDR1 is MNHNS and CDR2 is SASEGT. Trimming removed 5 bases at V and 5 bases at J, with 15 bases between. The CDR3 has 15 amino acids. The CDR3 here is CASSSPWRGTGELFF. The CDR3 DNA is TGTGCCAGCAGTTCCCCGTGGAGAGGGACCGGGGAGCTGTTTTTT.

This clone has a handful of counts. Since a much larger clone is just one base distant, this may be a read error. This same CDR3 is encoded by further DNA sequences in the sample. The chain links TRBV9 to TRBJ2-1, with a weak D call TRBD2 (5 bases). The CDR3 totals 15 residues. The germline CDR1 and CDR2 sequences are SGDLS and YYNGEE. CDR3 sequence reads: CASSVSADTYNEQFF. The CDR3 nucleotides read TGTGCCAGTAGCGTATCCGCAGACACGTACAATGAGCAGTTCTTC.

This clone has a count of ten or more. The V and J genes are TRBV4-1 and TRBJ1-6, with TRBD1 matching over 9 bases. Germline CDR1 MGHRA, CDR2 YSYEKL. The CDR3 extends over 16 amino acids. The V segment lost 3 bases and the J segment 9 bases; nucleotides outside the gene matches: 9. The CDR3 DNA follows: TGCGCCAGCAGCCATTGGACAGGGGTAATTGGTTCACCCCTCCACTTT. Amino acid sequence: CASSHWTGVIGSPLHF.

In its sample, this clone was seen many times. The chain is built from TRBV4-1 and TRBJ2-1; TRBD1 aligns across 9 bases. The V and J ends lost 3 bases and 6 bases, in that order; junction bases with no gene match: 3. This CDR3 spans 14 amino acids. Per germline, CDR1 MGHRA and CDR2 YSYEKL. The chain's CDR3 is CASSHWDRVNEQFF. In DNA, the CDR3 is TGCGCCAGCAGCCATTGGGACAGGGTCAATGAGCAGTTCTTC.

The chain couples TRBV2 to TRBJ1-1, with D unresolved. The CDR3 is made up of 10 amino acids. Germline V gives CDR1 SNHLY, CDR2 FYNNEI. Trimming shortened V by 5 bases and J by 3 bases, and 1 base separated the two germline ends. Here the CDR3 reads CASSYTEAFF. CDR3 coding DNA: TGTGCCAGCAGTTACACTGAAGCTTTCTTT.

The table lists this clone with many counts. The gene calls are TRBV6-1 and TRBJ1-5, with D uncertain. V dropped 6 bases and J dropped 0 bases, with 12 bases sitting between them. In germline, CDR1 is MNHNS, CDR2 SASEGT. This CDR3 has 15 amino acids. The CDR3 coding sequence is TGTGCCAGCAGGACCGGGAGACTTAGCAATCAGCCCCAGCATTTT. The encoded protein is CASRTGRLSNQPQHF.

This clone was counted many times. The chain carries TRBV27 and TRBJ2-7; TRBD2 aligns across 7 bases. The junction had 6 bases not matched to a gene; V was cut back by 3 bases and J by 7 bases. The CDR3 consists of 13 residues. Germline V gene sequence: CDR1 MNHEY, CDR2 SMNVEV (reference sequence). CDR3 DNA: TGTGCCAGCAGTTTTGGGCGGGAGCGGGAGCAGTACTTC. Translating gives CASSFGREREQYF.